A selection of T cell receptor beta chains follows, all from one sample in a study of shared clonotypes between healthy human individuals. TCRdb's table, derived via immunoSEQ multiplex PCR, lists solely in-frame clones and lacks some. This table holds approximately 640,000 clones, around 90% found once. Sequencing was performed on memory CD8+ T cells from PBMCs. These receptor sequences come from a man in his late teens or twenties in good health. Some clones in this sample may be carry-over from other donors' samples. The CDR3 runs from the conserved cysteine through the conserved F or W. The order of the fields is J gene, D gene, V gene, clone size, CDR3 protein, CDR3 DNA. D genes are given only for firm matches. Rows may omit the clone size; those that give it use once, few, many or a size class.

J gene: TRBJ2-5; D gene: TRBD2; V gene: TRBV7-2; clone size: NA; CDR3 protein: CASSLVGLAGDGETQYF; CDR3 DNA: TGTGCCAGCAGCTTAGTGGGACTAGCGGGAGATGGAGAGACCCAGTACTTC
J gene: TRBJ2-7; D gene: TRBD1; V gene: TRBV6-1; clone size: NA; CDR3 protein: CASSEAGQGRMRSYEQYF; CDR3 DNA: TGTGCCAGCAGTGAAGCGGGACAGGGTAGGATGCGGAGTTACGAGCAGTACTTC
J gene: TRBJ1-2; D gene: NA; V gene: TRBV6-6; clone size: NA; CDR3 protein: CASTWDARGYGYTF; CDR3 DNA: TGTGCCAGCACCTGGGACGCTAGGGGATATGGCTACACCTTC
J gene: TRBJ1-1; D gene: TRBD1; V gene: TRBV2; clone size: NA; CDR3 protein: CAKSTVVRDSQTMNTEAFF; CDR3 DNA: TGTGCCAAGTCTACAGTCGTCCGGGACAGCCAAACTATGAACACTGAAGCTTTCTTT
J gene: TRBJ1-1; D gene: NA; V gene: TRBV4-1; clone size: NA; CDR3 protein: CASSQDGWGSTEAFF; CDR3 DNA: TGCGCCAGCAGCCAAGATGGTTGGGGGAGCACTGAAGCTTTCTTT
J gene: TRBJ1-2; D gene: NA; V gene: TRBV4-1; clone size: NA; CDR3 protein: CASSQGLGNYGYTF; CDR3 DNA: TGCGCCAGCAGCCAAGGCCTAGGGAACTATGGCTACACCTTC
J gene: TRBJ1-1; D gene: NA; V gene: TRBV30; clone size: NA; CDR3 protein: CAWSFGGTNTEAFF; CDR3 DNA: TGTGCCTGGAGTTTTGGGGGGACGAACACTGAAGCTTTCTTT
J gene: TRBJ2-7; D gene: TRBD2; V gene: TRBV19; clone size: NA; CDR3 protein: CASSISAGGYEQYF; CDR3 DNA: TGTGCCAGTAGTATATCAGCGGGGGGCTACGAGCAGTACTTC
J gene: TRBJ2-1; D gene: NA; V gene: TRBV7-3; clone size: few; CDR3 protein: CASSFSQALVDEQFF; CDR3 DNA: TGTGCCAGCAGCTTTAGCCAGGCTCTGGTGGATGAGCAGTTCTTC
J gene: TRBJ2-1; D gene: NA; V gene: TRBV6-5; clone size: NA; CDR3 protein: CASSYRMDLYEQFF; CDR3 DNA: TGTGCCAGCAGTTACCGAATGGACCTCTATGAGCAGTTCTTC
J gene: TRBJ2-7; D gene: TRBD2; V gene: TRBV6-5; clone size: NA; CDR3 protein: CASSTGGSLSSPEHF; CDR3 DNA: TGTGCCAGCAGCACCGGGGGGAGCCTCTCATCTCCTGAGCACTTC
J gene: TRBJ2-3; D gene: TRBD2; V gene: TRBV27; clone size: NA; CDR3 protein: CASYRSSGESTDTQYF; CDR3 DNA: TGTGCCAGCTACAGATCTAGCGGCGAAAGCACAGATACGCAGTATTTT
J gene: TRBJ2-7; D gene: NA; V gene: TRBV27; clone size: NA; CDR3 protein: CASSSWTDRYEQYF; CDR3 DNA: TGTGCCAGCAGTTCTTGGACGGATCGATACGAGCAGTACTTC
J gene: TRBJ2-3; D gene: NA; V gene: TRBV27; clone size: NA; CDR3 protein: CASSPYTSSTDTQYF; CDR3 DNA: TGTGCCAGCAGTCCATACACGTCTAGCACAGATACGCAGTATTTT
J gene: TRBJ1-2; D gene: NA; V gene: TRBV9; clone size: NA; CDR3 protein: CASSVGDKGHGYTF; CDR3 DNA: TGTGCCAGCAGCGTAGGTGATAAGGGTCATGGCTACACCTTC
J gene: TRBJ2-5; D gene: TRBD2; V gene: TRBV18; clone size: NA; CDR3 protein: CASSRGYAGEETQYF; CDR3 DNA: TGTGCCAGCTCACGAGGGTATGCGGGAGAAGAGACCCAGTACTTC
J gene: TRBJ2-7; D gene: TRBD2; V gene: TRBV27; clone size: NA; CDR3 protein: CASSPELAVAYEQYF; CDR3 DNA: TGTGCCAGCAGTCCCGAACTAGCGGTTGCCTACGAGCAGTACTTC